The clone carrying this T cell receptor beta chain was observed a handful of times. Clones were sequenced by immunoSEQ multiplex PCR, and TCRdb holds only the in-frame ones, with some missing. The table lists roughly 2.5 million clones, 90% to 95% of them singletons. This sample is part of a study of shared clonotypes between healthy human individuals. Those who donated were healthy HIV-negative adults, with no recent acute infections or vaccinations reported. Each donor was a Caucasian adult residing in Nashville, Tennessee. The study separated CD4+ cells into CD45RA+ naive and CD45RA-negative memory subsets. V lost 4 bases and J lost 5, with 17 bases in between. Looked up from germline, CDR1 is LNHDA and CDR2 is SQIVND (reference sequence). The CDR3 runs to 15 residues.

The chain carries TRBV19 and TRBJ1-1; D gene ambiguous. This receptor was identified in a man between 18 and 29 years old in good health. The sequenced sample was naive CD4+ T cells sorted from blood. Subset here: CD45RA+ positively selected. The CDR3 region has the DNA TGTGCCAGTAGTACTTCTAACGTGGCGGGTACTGAAGCTTTCTTT. It yields the protein CASSTSNVAGTEAFF.